Below are 4 T cell receptor beta chains sequenced from a single sample in a study of T cells in Graves' hyperthyroidism and ophthalmopathy. TCR beta CDR3 sequences were amplified from RNA transcripts. The HTBI set primed first-round TCR CDR3 RT-PCR. MiXCR, run by TCRdb on the multiplex PCR reads, gives a single entry per CDR3 protein. The data contain a few hundred thousand distinct CDR3 sequences, roughly 16% of them singletons. Sequencing input: blood. The origin of the receptors is a woman aged 25 to 39 with Graves' ophthalmopathy.

The sample holds many counts of this clonotype. V usage is TRBV11-3 and J usage is TRBJ2-1; D is uncertain. The CDR3 spans 13 residues. V was trimmed by 1 base and J by 5 bases, leaving 6 bases between them. The germline V gene encodes CDR1 SGHNT and CDR2 YENEEA. CDR3 sequence: CASSLVSDNEQFF. The DNA for the CDR3 is TGTGCCAGCAGCTTAGTGTCAGACAATGAGCAGTTCTTC.

This clonotype was seen a few times. V usage is TRBV19 and J usage is TRBJ1-5; unclear D gene. The CDR3 contains 15 residues. Germline values: CDR1 LNHDA, CDR2 SQIVND (reference sequence). V lost 3 bases and J 3 bases, leaving 12 bases between the germline ends. CDR3 DNA sequence: TGTGCCAGTAGTATCTGGGTAAGGGACAATCAGCCCCAGCATTTT. Protein product: CASSIWVRDNQPQHF.

In its sample, this clonotype was seen many times. This chain links TRBV12-3 or TRBV12-4 with TRBJ1-5; no clear D gene. Trimming took off 7 bases at V and 2 bases at J, with 15 bases between the two ends. This CDR3 spans 15 amino acids. Here the CDR3 DNA reads TGTGCCAGCAAGCTCGGGCGGGAAGGCAATCAGCCCCAGCATTTT. Protein sequence: CASKLGREGNQPQHF.

This clonotype was detected once. A read error may be the cause here, since a much bigger clone is one base away. The chain links TRBV4-1 to TRBJ2-5, with 8 bases lining up with TRBD2. This CDR3 region has 16 residues. From germline, CDR1 is MGHRA and CDR2 YSYEKL. The DNA of the CDR3 is TGCCCCAGCAGCCAGCTCGGAGCGGGAGCTCGGGAGACCCAGTACTTC. The encoded protein is CPSSQLGAGARETQYF.